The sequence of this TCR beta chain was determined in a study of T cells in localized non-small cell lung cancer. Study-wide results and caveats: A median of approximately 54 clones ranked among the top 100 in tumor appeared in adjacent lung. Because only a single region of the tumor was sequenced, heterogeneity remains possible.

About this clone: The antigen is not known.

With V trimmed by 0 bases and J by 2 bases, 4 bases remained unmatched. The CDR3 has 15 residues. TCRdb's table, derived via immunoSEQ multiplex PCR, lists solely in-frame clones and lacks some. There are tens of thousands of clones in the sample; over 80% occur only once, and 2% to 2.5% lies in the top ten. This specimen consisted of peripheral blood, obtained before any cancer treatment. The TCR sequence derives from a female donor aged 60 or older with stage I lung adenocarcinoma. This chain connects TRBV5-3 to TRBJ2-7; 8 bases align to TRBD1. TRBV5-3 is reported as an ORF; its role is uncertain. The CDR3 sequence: CARSLDRGSPYEQYF. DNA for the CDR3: TGTGCCAGAAGCTTGGACAGGGGGAGTCCCTACGAGCAGTACTTC.